Here is one T cell receptor beta chain with its context. Its specificity is not known. These data originate in a study of T cell responses to AZD1222 COVID-19 vaccine. Regarding the study as a whole: Sampled repertoires all dated from after the peak T cell response.

Trimming stripped 8 bases from V and 7 bases from J, with 11 bases between. The length of the CDR3 is 11 residues. Germline lookup yields CDR1 SNHLY and CDR2 FYNNEI. Profiled with immunoSEQ multiplex PCR; TCRdb holds only in-frame clones, not every one. The sample lists 90,000 to 150,000 clones, around 87% seen once, with approximately 2.6% in the top ten. The chain joins TRBV2 to TRBJ1-2; D is possibly TRBD1 (5 bases). The sample consisted of peripheral blood, taken 28 days after the second AZD1222 dose. This receptor was obtained from an adult who received the AZD1222 COVID-19 vaccine. DNA for the CDR3: TGTGCCAGCCAGTGGCAGGGTGGCTACACCTTC. This translates into CASQWQGGYTF.